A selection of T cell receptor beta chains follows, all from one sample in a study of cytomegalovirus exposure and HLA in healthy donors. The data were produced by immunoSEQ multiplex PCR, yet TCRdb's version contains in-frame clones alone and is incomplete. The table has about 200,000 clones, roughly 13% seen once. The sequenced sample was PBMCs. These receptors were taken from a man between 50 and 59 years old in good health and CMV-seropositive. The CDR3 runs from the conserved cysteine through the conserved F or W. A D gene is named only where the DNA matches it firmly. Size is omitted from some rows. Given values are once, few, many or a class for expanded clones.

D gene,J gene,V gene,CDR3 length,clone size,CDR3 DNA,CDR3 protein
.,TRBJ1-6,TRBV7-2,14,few,TGTGCCAGCAAGTCGGCGGTGGCCAATTCACCCCTCCACTTT,CASKSAVANSPLHF
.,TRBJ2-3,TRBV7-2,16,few,TGTGCCAGCAGCTTAGGTTTTAGACAGACAACAGATACGCAGTATTTT,CASSLGFRQTTDTQYF
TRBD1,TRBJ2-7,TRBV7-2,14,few,TGTGCCAGCACCAAGAGACAGGGGGCCCACGAGCAGTACTTC,CASTKRQGAHEQYF
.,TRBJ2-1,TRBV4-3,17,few,TGCGCCAGCAGCCAAGATGGACCGGCGGGTGAATACAATGAGCAGTTCTTC,CASSQDGPAGEYNEQFF
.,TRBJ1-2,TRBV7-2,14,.,TGTGCCAGCAGCCCCCCTGACAGGTTCTATGGCTACACCTTC,CASSPPDRFYGYTF
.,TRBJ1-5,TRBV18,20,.,TGTGCCAGCTCACCCGGGGGGGCATTCGGGGGTTTAAGAAGCAATCAGCCCCAGCATTTT,CASSPGGAFGGLRSNQPQHF
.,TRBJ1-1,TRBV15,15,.,TGTGCCACCAGCAGAGACCCGGGGATGAACACTGAAGCTTTCTTT,CATSRDPGMNTEAFF
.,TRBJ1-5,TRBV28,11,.,TGTGCCAGCAACTCATATCAGCCCCAGCATTTT,CASNSYQPQHF
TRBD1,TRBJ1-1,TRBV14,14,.,TGTGCCAGCAGCCCTGGGACAGGGCACACTGAAGCTTTCTTT,CASSPGTGHTEAFF
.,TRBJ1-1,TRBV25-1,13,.,TGTGCCAGCAGTTCACAGGGACACACTGAAGCTTTCTTT,CASSSQGHTEAFF
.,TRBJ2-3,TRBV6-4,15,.,TGTGCCAGCAGTGTAAGGGGGGGCGGCACAGATACGCAGTATTTT,CASSVRGGGTDTQYF
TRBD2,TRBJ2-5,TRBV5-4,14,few,TGTGCCAGCAGCTTGAAGGCGGGGGGGGAGACCCAGTACTTC,CASSLKAGGETQYF
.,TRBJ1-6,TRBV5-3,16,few,TGTGCCAGAAGCTTGGTTGGCAGGAGCCGTCCGGGGCCCCTCCACTTT,CARSLVGRSRPGPLHF
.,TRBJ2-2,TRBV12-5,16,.,TGTGCTAGTGGTTTGGTAGTCGGGGGTGACACCGGGGAGCTGTTTTTT,CASGLVVGGDTGELFF
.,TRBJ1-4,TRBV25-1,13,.,TGTGCCAGCAGGGACAGCCATAATGAAAAACTGTTTTTT,CASRDSHNEKLFF